This T cell receptor (beta chain) is from a study of control samples from healthy donors and cancer patients. Produced via immunoSEQ multiplex PCR; TCRdb's table is partial and in-frame only. The sample has some 78,000 clones, 85% to 90% seen once; the top ten hold approximately 7.6%. Germline V CDR1 and CDR2: DFQATT, SNEGSKA (reference sequence). The germline V and J ends were trimmed by 6 bases and 0 bases, with 5 bases remaining between them. The CDR3 extends over 11 amino acids. The sequenced material came from blood. The chain recombines TRBV20-1 with TRBJ1-2, with D hard to call. This TCR came from a woman aged 60-70 years in good health. The CDR3: CSAGTNYGYTF. In DNA form, the CDR3 reads TGCAGTGCAGGCACTAACTATGGCTACACCTTC.